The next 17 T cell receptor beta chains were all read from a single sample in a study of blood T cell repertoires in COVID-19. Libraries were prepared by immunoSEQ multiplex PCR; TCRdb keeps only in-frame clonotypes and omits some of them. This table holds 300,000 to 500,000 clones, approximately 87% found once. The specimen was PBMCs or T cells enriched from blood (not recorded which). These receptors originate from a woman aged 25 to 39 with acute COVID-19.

The CDR3 spells CSVGEGLEQYF. CDR3 nucleotide sequence: TGCAGCGTTGGGGAGGGTCTCGAGCAGTACTTC. This chain uses TRBV29-1 with TRBJ2-7; TRBD2 matches at 7 bases. V shed 4 bases, J shed 6 bases, and the junction held 3 bases outside the gene matches. This CDR3 region has 11 residues. The V gene's germline CDR1 is SQVTM and CDR2 ANQGSEA.

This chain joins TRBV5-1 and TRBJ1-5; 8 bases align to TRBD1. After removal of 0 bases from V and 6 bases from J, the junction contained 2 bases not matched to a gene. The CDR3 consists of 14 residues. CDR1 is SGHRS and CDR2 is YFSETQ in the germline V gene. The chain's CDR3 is CASSLGQGSQPQHF. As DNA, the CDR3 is TGCGCCAGCAGCTTGGGACAGGGGTCTCAGCCCCAGCATTTT.

The CDR3 protein is CASSLGSSGGHTEAFF. The CDR3 nucleotides are TGTGCCAGCAGCTTAGGATCTTCGGGAGGTCACACTGAAGCTTTCTTT. The chain uses TRBV7-6 and TRBJ1-1; D gene uncertain. Trimming stripped 1 base from V and 3 bases from J, with 15 bases between. This CDR3 contains 16 residues. In germline, CDR1 is SGHVS, CDR2 FNYEAQ.

The CDR3 protein is CASSQDSGTASFWAAVYYGYTF. The CDR3 region has the DNA TGCGCCAGCAGCCAAGATTCTGGGACTGCTAGCTTTTGGGCGGCCGTTTACTATGGCTACACCTTC. The chain has TRBV4-1 and TRBJ1-2, with D possibly TRBD1 on 5 matching bases. V was clipped by 0 bases and J by 3 bases, with 32 bases between them. Germline V gene sequence: CDR1 MGHRA, CDR2 YSYEKL. The CDR3 sequence is 22 residues long.

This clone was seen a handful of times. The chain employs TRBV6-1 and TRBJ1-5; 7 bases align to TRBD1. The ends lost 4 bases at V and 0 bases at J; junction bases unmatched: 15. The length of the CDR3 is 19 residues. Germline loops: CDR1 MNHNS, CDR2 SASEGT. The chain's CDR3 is CASSGAATGRGISNQPQHF. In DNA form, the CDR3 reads TGTGCCAGCAGTGGCGCTGCGACAGGGAGAGGGATTAGCAATCAGCCCCAGCATTTT.

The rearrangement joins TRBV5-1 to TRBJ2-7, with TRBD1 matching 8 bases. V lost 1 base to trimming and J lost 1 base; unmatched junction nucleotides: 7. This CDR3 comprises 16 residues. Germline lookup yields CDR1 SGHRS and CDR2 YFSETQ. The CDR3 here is CASSLRVTGASYEQYF. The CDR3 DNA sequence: TGCGCCAGCAGCTTGCGGGTGACAGGGGCGTCCTACGAGCAGTACTTC.

The CDR3 sequence is CASSYEVSIPSEQFF. As DNA, the CDR3 is TGTGCCAGCAGTTACGAGGTCAGCATCCCCTCTGAGCAGTTCTTC. This chain uses TRBV6-5 with TRBJ2-1, with no clear D. Between the trimmed V and J ends, which lost 2 bases and 9 bases, there was a span of 17 bases. The CDR3 covers 15 residues. The V gene's germline CDR1 is MNHEY and CDR2 SVGAGI.

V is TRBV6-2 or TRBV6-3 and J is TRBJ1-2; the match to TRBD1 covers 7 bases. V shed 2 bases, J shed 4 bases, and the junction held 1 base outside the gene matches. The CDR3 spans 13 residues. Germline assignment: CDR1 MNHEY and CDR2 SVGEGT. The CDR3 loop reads CASSYGQAYGYTF. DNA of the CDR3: TGTGCCAGCAGTTACGGACAGGCCTATGGCTACACCTTC.

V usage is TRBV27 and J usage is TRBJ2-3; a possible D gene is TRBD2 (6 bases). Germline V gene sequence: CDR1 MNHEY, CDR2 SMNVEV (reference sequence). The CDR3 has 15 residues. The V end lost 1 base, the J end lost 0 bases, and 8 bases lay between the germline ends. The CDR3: CASSLFGGSTDTQYF. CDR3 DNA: TGTGCCAGCAGTTTATTTGGGGGGAGCACAGATACGCAGTATTTT.

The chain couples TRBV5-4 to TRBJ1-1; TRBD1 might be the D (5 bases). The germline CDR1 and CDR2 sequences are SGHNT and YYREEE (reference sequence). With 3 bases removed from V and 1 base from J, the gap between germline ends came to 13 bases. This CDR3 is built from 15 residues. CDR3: CASSSFGGGNTEAFF. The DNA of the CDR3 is TGTGCCAGCAGCTCGTTCGGGGGAGGGAACACTGAAGCTTTCTTT.

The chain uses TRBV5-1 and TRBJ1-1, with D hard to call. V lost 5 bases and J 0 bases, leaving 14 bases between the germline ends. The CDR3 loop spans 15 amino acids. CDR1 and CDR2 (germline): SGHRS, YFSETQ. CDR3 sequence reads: CASRGIGPMNTEAFF. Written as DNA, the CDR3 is TGCGCCAGCAGAGGCATTGGGCCAATGAACACTGAAGCTTTCTTT.

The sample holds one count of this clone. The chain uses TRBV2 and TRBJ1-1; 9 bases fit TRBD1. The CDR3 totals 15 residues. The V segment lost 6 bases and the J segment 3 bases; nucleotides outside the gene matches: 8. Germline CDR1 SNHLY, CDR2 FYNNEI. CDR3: CASRHRGQGDTEAFF. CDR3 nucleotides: TGTGCCAGCAGGCACAGGGGGCAAGGGGACACTGAAGCTTTCTTT.

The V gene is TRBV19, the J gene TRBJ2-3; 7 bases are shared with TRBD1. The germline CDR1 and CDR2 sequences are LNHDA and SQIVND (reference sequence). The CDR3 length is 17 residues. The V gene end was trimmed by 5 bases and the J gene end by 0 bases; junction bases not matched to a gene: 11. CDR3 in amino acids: CASSREIGTASTDTQYF. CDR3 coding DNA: TGTGCCAGTAGTCGAGAGATAGGGACAGCTAGCACAGATACGCAGTATTTT.

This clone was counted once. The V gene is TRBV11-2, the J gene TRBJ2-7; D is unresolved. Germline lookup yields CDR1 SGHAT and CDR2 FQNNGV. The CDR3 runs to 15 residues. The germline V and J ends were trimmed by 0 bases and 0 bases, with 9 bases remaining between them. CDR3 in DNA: TGTGCCAGCAGCTTAGAATTGGGCCCCTCCTACGAGCAGTACTTC. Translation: CASSLELGPSYEQYF.

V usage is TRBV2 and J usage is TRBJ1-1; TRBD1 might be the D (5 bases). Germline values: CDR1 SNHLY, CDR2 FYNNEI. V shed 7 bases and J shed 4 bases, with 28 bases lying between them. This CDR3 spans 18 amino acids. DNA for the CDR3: TGTGCCAGCAAATTGGGGTATCGTAGGGGAGGAGAGGCCACTGAAGCTTTCTTT. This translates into CASKLGYRRGGEATEAFF.

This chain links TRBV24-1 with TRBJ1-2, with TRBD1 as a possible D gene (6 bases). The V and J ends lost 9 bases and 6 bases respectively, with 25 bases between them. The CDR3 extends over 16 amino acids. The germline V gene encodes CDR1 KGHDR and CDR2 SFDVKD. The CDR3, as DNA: TGTGCCACCCAAGAAGGCAGGGGCCCTCCCTTGGATGGCTACACCTTC. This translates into CATQEGRGPPLDGYTF.

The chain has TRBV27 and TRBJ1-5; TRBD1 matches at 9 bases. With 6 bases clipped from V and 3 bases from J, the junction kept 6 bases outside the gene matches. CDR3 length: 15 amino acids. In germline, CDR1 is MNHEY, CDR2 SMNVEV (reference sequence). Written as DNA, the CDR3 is TGTGCCAGCAGCTCGGGACAGGGTTACAATCAGCCCCAGCATTTT. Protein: CASSSGQGYNQPQHF.